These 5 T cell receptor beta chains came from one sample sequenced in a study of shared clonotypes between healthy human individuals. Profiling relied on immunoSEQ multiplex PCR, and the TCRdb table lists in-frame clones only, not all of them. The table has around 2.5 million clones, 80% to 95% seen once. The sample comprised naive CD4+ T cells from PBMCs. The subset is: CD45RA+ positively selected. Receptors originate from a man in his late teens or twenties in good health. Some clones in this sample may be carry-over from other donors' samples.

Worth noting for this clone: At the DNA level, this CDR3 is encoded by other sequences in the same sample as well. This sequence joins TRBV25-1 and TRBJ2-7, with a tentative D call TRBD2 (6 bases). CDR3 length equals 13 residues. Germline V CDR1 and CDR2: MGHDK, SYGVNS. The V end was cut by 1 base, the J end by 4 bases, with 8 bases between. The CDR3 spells CASSEFGGYEQYF. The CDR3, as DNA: TGTGCCAGCAGTGAATTTGGGGGGTACGAGCAGTACTTC.

For the CDR3, the DNA is TGTGCCAGCAGTTCGGGACATTTGAGCTCTGGAAACACCATATATTTT. Amino acid sequence: CASSSGHLSSGNTIYF. The chain uses TRBV27 and TRBJ1-3; weak D call: TRBD1 (6 bases). The CDR3 is made up of 16 amino acids. Germline CDR1 is MNHEY and CDR2 is SMNVEV (reference sequence). The V and J ends lost 4 bases and 0 bases respectively, with 13 bases between them.

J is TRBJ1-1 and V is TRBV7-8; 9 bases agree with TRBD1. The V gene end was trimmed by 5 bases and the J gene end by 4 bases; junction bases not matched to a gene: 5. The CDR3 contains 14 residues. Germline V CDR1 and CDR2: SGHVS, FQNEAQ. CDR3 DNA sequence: TGTGCCAGCAGCCTGGGGACAGGGTTCACTGAAGCTTTCTTT. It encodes CASSLGTGFTEAFF.

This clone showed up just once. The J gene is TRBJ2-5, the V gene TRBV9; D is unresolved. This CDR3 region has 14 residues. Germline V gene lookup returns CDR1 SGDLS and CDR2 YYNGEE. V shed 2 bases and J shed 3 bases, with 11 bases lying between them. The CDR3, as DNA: TGTGCCAGCAGCGTCGCCCCAGCCAAAGAGACCCAGTACTTC. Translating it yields CASSVAPAKETQYF.

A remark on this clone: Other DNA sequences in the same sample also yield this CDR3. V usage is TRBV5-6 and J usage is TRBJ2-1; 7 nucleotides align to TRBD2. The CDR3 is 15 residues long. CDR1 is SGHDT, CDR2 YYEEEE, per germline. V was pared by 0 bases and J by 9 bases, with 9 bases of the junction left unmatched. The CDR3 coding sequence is TGTGCCAGCAGCTTGGTTGAGAGGGAGGGCCGTGAGCAGTTCTTC. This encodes CASSLVEREGREQFF.